Shown below are 19 T cell receptor beta chains from a single sample sequenced in a study of graft-versus-host responses after intestinal transplantation. Method: immunoSEQ multiplex PCR; TCRdb's copy keeps in-frame clones and lacks some. The sample has 20,000 or so clones, around nine tenths seen once. Sequencing used bone marrow, obtained approximately 120 days after transplant. These receptors were collected from a human patient who received an intestinal transplant, so some T cells may come from the graft donor.

The V gene is TRBV18, the J gene TRBJ2-5; D is uncertain. Per the germline V gene, CDR1 is KGHSH and CDR2 is LQKENI. V was pared by 4 bases and J by 3 bases, with 9 bases between. This CDR3 spans 13 amino acids. The CDR3 loop is CASSQPNEETQYF. The CDR3, as DNA: TGTGCCAGCTCACAACCGAACGAAGAGACCCAGTACTTC.

V is TRBV6-5 and J is TRBJ1-1; possible D gene TRBD1, 6 bases. The CDR3 contains 12 residues. With 2 bases removed from V and 6 bases from J, the gap between germline ends came to 7 bases. Germline CDR1 MNHEY, CDR2 SVGAGI. CDR3 sequence reads: CASSYGGPEAFF. CDR3 nucleotide sequence: TGTGCCAGCAGTTACGGGGGCCCTGAAGCTTTCTTT.

The V call is TRBV2, the J call TRBJ2-7, with D unclear. Germline V lookup: CDR1 SNHLY, CDR2 FYNNEI. The germline V and J ends were trimmed by 7 bases and 7 bases, with 8 bases remaining between them. The CDR3 sequence is 10 residues long. The CDR3 nucleotides are TGTGCCAGCACGTCCTTGGAGCAGTACTTC. Translation: CASTSLEQYF.

The rearrangement uses TRBV6-6 and TRBJ1-2; TRBD1 matches 12 bases. This CDR3 has 14 amino acids. Looked up from germline, CDR1 is MNHNY and CDR2 is SVGAGI (reference sequence). V lost 7 bases and J lost 4; bases outside the gene matches: 4. The CDR3 DNA is TGTGCCAGCACCGGGGACAGGGGGCCCTATGGCTACACCTTC. The encoded protein is CASTGDRGPYGYTF.

This chain uses TRBV6-5 with TRBJ2-7; 11 nucleotides match TRBD1. CDR1 and CDR2 (germline): MNHEY, SVGAGI. The length of the CDR3 is 15 residues. Germline trimming cut 7 bases from V and 7 bases from J; bases unmatched to any gene: 12. CDR3 in DNA: TGTGCCAGCAACTTCTCCCCCGGGACAGGGGGAGAGCAGTACTTC. Its protein product is CASNFSPGTGGEQYF.

The J gene is TRBJ1-2, the V gene TRBV6-6, with D unclear. CDR1 and CDR2 from the germline V gene are MNHNY and SVGAGI (reference sequence). V was trimmed by 2 bases and J by 7 bases, leaving 11 bases between them. The CDR3 runs 13 residues. The CDR3 reads CASSYGHDSGYTF. The CDR3 DNA follows: TGTGCCAGCAGTTACGGCCACGACTCTGGCTACACCTTC.

The chain combines TRBV2 with TRBJ1-5; weak D call: TRBD1 (5 bases). The CDR3 is 12 residues long. V lost 8 bases and J 4 bases, leaving 9 bases between the germline ends. Germline CDR1 is SNHLY and CDR2 is FYNNEI. CDR3 sequence: CASSGRNQPQHF. The CDR3 coding sequence is TGTGCCAGCTCAGGGCGAAATCAGCCCCAGCATTTT.

This clone was seen once. V and J are TRBV6-5 and TRBJ2-7; 10 bases are a match to TRBD1. The CDR3 contains 15 residues. V dropped 5 bases and J dropped 4; count of bases not matched to a gene: 8. From germline, CDR1 is MNHEY and CDR2 SVGAGI. DNA of the CDR3: TGTGCCAGCAGTCGACAGGGGGCGCAGGCTTACGAGCAGTACTTC. Translating it yields CASSRQGAQAYEQYF.

This rearrangement joins TRBV9 to TRBJ1-1; D remains ambiguous. The V gene's germline CDR1 is SGDLS and CDR2 YYNGEE. Trimming removed 0 bases at V and 2 bases at J, with 11 bases between. This CDR3 spans 15 amino acids. The CDR3, as DNA: TGTGCCAGCAGCGTAGCCATTTATGACAACACTGAAGCTTTCTTT. This gives the protein CASSVAIYDNTEAFF.

The CDR3 protein is CASVVGRDGRQPQHF. In DNA, the CDR3 is TGTGCCAGCGTAGTCGGTCGGGACGGACGTCAGCCCCAGCATTTT. V is TRBV6-1 and J is TRBJ1-5; possibly TRBD1 for D (5 bases). CDR3 size: 15 residues. Deletions cut 8 bases from V and 6 bases from J, with 20 bases between. Germline loops: CDR1 MNHNS, CDR2 SASEGT.

V is TRBV9 and J is TRBJ2-3; 7 bases map to TRBD2. V trimming: 0 bases; J trimming: 3 bases; junction bases outside the gene matches: 4. The CDR3 is 15 residues long. Germline lookup yields CDR1 SGDLS and CDR2 YYNGEE. The chain's CDR3 is CASSVATSATDTQYF. CDR3 coding DNA: TGTGCCAGCAGCGTAGCAACTAGCGCTACAGATACGCAGTATTTT.

The chain is built from TRBV6-5 and TRBJ1-2; perhaps TRBD1 as D (6 bases). V was trimmed by 6 bases and J by 4 bases, leaving 12 bases between them. CDR1 is MNHEY, CDR2 SVGAGI, per germline. The CDR3 is made up of 13 amino acids. CDR3 sequence: CASRDSLFYGYTF. DNA for the CDR3: TGTGCCAGCAGGGACAGCTTGTTCTATGGCTACACCTTC.

The genes are TRBV6-4 and TRBJ1-5, with 7 bases that match TRBD1. Germline values: CDR1 MRHNA, CDR2 SNTAGT. Trimming removed 0 bases from V and 0 bases from J; junction bases left unmatched: 11. The CDR3 spans 19 residues. CDR3 nucleotides: TGTGCCAGCAGTGACTCGAAGTTCGGACAGGACTATAGCAATCAGCCCCAGCATTTT. Amino acids: CASSDSKFGQDYSNQPQHF.

The chain carries TRBV2 and TRBJ2-2, with 8 bases that match TRBD2. V lost 6 bases to trimming and J lost 4 bases; unmatched junction nucleotides: 4. CDR1 and CDR2 from the germline V gene are SNHLY and FYNNEI. The CDR3 runs to 14 residues. CDR3 nucleotides: TGTGCCAGCAGCCCGACTAGCGTCACCGGGGAGCTGTTTTTT. Encoded protein: CASSPTSVTGELFF.

This sequence joins TRBV2 and TRBJ2-7; no clear D. Germline V gives CDR1 SNHLY, CDR2 FYNNEI. V lost 7 bases, J lost 0 bases, and 13 bases lay in between. This CDR3 region has 14 residues. Written as DNA, the CDR3 is TGTGCCAGCACGCCCCGGCCGAGCTCCTACGAGCAGTACTTC. Translated: CASTPRPSSYEQYF.

The chain joins TRBV13 to TRBJ2-1; D unclear. The V end lost 5 bases, the J end lost 4 bases, and 15 bases lay between the germline ends. The CDR3 spans 15 residues. The germline CDR1 and CDR2 sequences are PRHDT and FYEKMQ (reference sequence). CDR3 amino acids: CASSPNSEGYNEQFF. CDR3 nucleotide sequence: TGTGCCAGCAGCCCCAACTCCGAAGGGTACAATGAGCAGTTCTTC. Filled out from reference TRBV13 and TRBJ2-1, the complete variable domain reads AAGVIQSPRHLIKEKRETATLKCYPIPRHDTVYWYQQGPGQDPQFLISFYEKMQSDKGSIPDRFSAQQFSDYHSELNMSSLELGDSALYFCASSPNSEGYNEQFFGPGTRLTVL.

The V call is TRBV4-1, the J call TRBJ1-2; D may be TRBD1 (6 bases). Germline values: CDR1 MGHRA, CDR2 YSYEKL. This CDR3 contains 15 residues. The V gene lost 2 bases and the J gene lost 2 bases, with 12 bases spanning the gap. CDR3 in amino acids: CASSQISTGNYGYTF. Here the CDR3 DNA reads TGCGCCAGCAGCCAAATAAGCACAGGGAACTATGGCTACACCTTC.

The V call is TRBV6-1, the J call TRBJ2-7; 9 bases agree with TRBD1. The CDR3 has 14 residues. Germline lookup yields CDR1 MNHNS and CDR2 SASEGT. Trimming took 7 bases from V and 6 from J; bases not matched to a gene: 10. DNA for the CDR3: TGTGCCAGCATTCCGGGACAGGGCCTCCGCGAGCAGTACTTC. Amino acids: CASIPGQGLREQYF.

This chain connects TRBV6-6 to TRBJ2-7; D unclear. This CDR3 comprises 12 residues. V was trimmed by 10 bases and J by 0 bases, leaving 10 bases between them. The germline CDR1 and CDR2 sequences are MNHNY and SVGAGI (reference sequence). CDR3 bases: TGTGCCACCCGGACCGTCTCCTACGAGCAGTACTTC. Protein: CATRTVSYEQYF.